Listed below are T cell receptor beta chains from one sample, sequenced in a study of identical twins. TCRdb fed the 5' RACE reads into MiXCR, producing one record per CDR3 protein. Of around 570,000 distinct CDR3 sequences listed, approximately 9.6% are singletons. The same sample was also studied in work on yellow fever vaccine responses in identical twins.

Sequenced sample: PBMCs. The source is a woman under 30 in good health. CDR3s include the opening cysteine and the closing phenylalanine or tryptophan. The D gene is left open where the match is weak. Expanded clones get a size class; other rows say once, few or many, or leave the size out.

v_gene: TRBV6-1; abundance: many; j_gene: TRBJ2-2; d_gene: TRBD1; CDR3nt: TGTGCCAGCAGGGGCAGGACAGGGCGACTCACCGGGGAGCTGTTTTTT; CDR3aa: CASRGRTGRLTGELFF
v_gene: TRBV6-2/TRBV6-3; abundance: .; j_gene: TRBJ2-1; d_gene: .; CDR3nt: TGTGCCAGCAGTTACTTTAGTGGTGAGCAGTTCTTC; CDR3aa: CASSYFSGEQFF
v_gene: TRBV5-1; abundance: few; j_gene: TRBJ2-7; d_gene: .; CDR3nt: TGCGCCAGCAGCTTGGAGGGGGATGTTACTAACTACGAGCAGTACTTC; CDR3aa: CASSLEGDVTNYEQYF
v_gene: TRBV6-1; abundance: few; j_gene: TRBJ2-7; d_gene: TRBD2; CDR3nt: TGTGCCAGCAGTCTCAAAGGACTAGCGGGAGTAGGCGAGCAGTACTTC; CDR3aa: CASSLKGLAGVGEQYF
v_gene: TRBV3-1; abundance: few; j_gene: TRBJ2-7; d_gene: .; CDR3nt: TGTGCCAGCAGCCAAGACAGATGGGATCGATACGAGCAGTACTTC; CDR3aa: CASSQDRWDRYEQYF
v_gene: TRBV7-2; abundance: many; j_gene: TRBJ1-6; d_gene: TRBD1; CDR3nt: TGTGCCAGCAGCTTAGAGGGGACAGGGAATTCACCCCTCCACTTT; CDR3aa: CASSLEGTGNSPLHF
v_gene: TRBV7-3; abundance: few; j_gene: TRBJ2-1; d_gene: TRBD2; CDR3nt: TGTGCCAGCAGCGCCTCGGGAGGTGGGAATGAGCAGTTCTTC; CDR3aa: CASSASGGGNEQFF
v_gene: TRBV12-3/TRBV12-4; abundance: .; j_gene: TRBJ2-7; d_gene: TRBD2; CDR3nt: TGTGCCAGCAGTTTAGTGACTAGCGGGAGTTCTGCCTACGAGCAGTACTTC; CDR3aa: CASSLVTSGSSAYEQYF
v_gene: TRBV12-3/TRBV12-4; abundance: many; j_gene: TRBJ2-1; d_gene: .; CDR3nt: TGTGCCAGCAGTTCTTCTCTCTGGTATGAGCAGTTCTTC; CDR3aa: CASSSSLWYEQFF
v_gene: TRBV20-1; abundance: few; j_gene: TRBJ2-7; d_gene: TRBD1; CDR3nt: TGCAGTGCTAGAGATCCCCGGACAGGGGGAGGCGAGCAGTACTTC; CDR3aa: CSARDPRTGGGEQYF
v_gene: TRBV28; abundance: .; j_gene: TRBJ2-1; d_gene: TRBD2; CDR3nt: TGTGCCAGCAGTTTTATGGTACCATCTAGCGGGAGAATCAATGAGCAGTTCTTC; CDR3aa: CASSFMVPSSGRINEQFF
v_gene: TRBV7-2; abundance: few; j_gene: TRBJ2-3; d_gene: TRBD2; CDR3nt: TGTGCCAGCAGCCCTGAGCGACTAGCGGGAGTGGATACGCAGTATTTT; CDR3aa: CASSPERLAGVDTQYF
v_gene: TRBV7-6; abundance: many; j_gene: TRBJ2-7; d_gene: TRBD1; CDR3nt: TGTGCCAGCAGTCGAACCGGGACAGGGATCTACGAGCAGTACTTC; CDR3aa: CASSRTGTGIYEQYF
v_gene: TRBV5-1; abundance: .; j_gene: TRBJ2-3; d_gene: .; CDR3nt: TGCGCCAGCAGCTTGGTTTGGCCTAGCGGCACAGATACGCAGTATTTT; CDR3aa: CASSLVWPSGTDTQYF
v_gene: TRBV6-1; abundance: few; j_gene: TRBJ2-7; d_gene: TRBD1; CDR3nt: TGTGCCAGCGAGCCCGAGGGGGCAGTCGGCGAGCAGTACTTC; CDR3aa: CASEPEGAVGEQYF
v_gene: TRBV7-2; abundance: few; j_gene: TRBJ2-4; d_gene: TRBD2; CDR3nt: TGTGCCAGCAGCTCCCCCTCGGGGGGGGCGGGTACGAATCGGTACTTC; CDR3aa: CASSSPSGGAGTNRYF
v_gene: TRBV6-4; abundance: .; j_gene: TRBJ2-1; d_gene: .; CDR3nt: TGTGCCAGCAGTGAACTCTCGGGGGGCGGCAATGAGCAGTTCTTC; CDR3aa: CASSELSGGGNEQFF
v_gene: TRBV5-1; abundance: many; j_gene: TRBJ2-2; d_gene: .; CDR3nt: TGCGCCAGCAGCTTGGGACCCCGGGGAAACAGGGAGCTGTTTTTT; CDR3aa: CASSLGPRGNRELFF
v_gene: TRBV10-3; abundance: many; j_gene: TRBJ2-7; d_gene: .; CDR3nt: TGTGCCATCAGGGACCATAACAAGGGGAACGACTACGAGCAGTACTTC; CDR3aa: CAIRDHNKGNDYEQYF
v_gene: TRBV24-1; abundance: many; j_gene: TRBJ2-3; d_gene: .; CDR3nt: TGTGCCACCAGTGATGCCGGGACTAGCACAGATACGCAGTATTTT; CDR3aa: CATSDAGTSTDTQYF
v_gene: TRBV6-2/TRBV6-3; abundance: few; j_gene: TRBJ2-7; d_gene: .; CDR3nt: TGTGCCAGCTCGCGACTAGTCTACGAGCAGTACTTC; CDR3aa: CASSRLVYEQYF
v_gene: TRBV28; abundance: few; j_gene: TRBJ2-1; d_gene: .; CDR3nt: TGTGCCAGCAGTCACTCTTTCAGGGGAAATGAGCAGTTCTTC; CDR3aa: CASSHSFRGNEQFF
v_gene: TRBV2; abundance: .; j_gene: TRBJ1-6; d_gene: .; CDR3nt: TGTGCCAGCACTGGGGGGGTCCCCCTCCACTTT; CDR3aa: CASTGGVPLHF
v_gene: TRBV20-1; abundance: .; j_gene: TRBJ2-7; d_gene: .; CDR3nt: TGCAGTGCTGACAGGAGTTCCTACGAGCAGTACTTC; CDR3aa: CSADRSSYEQYF
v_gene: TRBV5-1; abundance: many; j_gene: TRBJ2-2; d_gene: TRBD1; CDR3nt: TGCGCCAGCAGCTGGACAGGGGCTCAGGCCGGGGAGCTGTTTTTT; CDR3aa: CASSWTGAQAGELFF
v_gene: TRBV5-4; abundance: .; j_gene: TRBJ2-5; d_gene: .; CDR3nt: TGTGCCAGCAGCTTGGCGAGGAGGGCCCAAGAGACCCAGTACTTC; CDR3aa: CASSLARRAQETQYF